The source of this T cell receptor (beta chain) is a study of cytomegalovirus exposure and HLA in healthy donors. PCR used 60 Vbeta primers and 13 Jbeta primers. Profiled with immunoSEQ multiplex PCR; TCRdb holds only in-frame clones, not every one. The sample yields 150,000 to 200,000 clones, roughly 83% seen once. V gave up 2 bases and J gave up 3 bases, with 14 bases separating them. The CDR3 consists of 16 residues. The germline V gene has CDR1 SGHRS and CDR2 YFSETQ. The sequence was obtained from a woman aged 50 to 60 in good health and CMV-seronegative. Sequenced input: PBMCs. The rearrangement joins TRBV5-1 to TRBJ1-4; TRBD1 might be the D (5 bases). CDR3 nucleotides: TGCGCCAGCAGCTTATCGGGGGGAGGTTCTAATGAAAAACTGTTTTTT. Its protein product is CASSLSGGGSNEKLFF. Using reference TRBV5-1 and TRBJ1-4 for the parts outside the CDR3, the full variable domain is KAGVTQTPRYLIKTRGQQVTLSCSPISGHRSVSWYQQTPGQGLQFLFEYFSETQRNKGNFPGRFSGRQFSNSRSEMNVSTLELGDSALYLCASSLSGGGSNEKLFFGSGTQLSVL.